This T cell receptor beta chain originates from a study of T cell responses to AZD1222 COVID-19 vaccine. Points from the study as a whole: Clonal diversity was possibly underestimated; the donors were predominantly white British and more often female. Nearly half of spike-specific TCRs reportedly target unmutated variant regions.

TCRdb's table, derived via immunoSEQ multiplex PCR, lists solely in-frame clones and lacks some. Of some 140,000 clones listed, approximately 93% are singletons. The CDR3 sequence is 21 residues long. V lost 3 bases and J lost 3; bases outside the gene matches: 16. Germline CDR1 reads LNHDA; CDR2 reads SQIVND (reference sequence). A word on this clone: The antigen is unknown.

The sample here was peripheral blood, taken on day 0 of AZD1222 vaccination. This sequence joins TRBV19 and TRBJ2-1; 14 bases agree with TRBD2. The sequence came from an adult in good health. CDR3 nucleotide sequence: TGTGCCAGTAGTATGCCTCCTAGACTAGCGGGAGGGCGAGGAGGCTACAATGAGCAGTTCTTC. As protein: CASSMPPRLAGGRGGYNEQFF.